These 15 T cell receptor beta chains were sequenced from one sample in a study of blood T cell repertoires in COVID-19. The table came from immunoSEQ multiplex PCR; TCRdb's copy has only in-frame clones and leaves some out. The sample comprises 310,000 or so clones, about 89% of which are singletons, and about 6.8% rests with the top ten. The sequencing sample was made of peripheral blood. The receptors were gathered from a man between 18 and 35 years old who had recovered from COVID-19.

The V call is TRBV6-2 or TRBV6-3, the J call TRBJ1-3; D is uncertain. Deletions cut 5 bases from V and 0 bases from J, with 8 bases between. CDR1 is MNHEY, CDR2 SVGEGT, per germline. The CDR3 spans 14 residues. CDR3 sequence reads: CASSPGASGNTIYF. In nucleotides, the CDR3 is TGTGCCAGCAGTCCCGGAGCCTCTGGAAACACCATATATTTT.

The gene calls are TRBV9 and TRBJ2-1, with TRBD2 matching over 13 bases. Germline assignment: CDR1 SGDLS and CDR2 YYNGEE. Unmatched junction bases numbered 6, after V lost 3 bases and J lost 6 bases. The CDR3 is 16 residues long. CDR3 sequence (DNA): TGTGCCAGCAGCGCCGCAGGACTAGCGGGGGTCAATGAGCAGTTCTTC. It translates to CASSAAGLAGVNEQFF. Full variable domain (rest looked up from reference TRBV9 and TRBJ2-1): DSGVTQTPKHLITATGQRVTLRCSPRSGDLSVYWYQQSLDQGLQFLIQYYNGEERAKGNILERFSAQQFPDLHSELNLSSLELGDSALYFCASSAAGLAGVNEQFFGPGTRLTVL.

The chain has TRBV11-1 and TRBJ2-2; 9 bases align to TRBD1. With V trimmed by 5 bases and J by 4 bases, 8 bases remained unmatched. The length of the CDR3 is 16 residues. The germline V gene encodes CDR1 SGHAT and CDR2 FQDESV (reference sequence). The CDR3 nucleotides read TGTGCCAGCAGCGTTTTGGGACAGGGAATCACCGGGGAGCTGTTTTTT. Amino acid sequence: CASSVLGQGITGELFF. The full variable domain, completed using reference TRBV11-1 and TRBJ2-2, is EAEVAQSPRYKITEKSQAVAFWCDPISGHATLYWYRQILGQGPELLVQFQDESVVDDSQLPKDRFSAERLKGVDSTLKIQPAELGDSAMYLCASSVLGQGITGELFFGEGSRLTVL.

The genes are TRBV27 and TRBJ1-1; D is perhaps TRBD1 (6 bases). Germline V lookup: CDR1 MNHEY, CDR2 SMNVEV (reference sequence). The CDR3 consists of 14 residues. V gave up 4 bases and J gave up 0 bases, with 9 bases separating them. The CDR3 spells CASSWDNMNTEAFF. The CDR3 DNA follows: TGTGCCAGCAGTTGGGACAACATGAACACTGAAGCTTTCTTT.

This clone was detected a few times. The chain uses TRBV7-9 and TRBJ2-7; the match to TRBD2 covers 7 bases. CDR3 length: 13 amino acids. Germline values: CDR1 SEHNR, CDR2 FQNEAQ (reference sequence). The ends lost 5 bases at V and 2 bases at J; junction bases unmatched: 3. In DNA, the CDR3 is TGTGCCAGCAGCCGCAGCGGGGCCTACGAGCAGTACTTC. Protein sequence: CASSRSGAYEQYF.

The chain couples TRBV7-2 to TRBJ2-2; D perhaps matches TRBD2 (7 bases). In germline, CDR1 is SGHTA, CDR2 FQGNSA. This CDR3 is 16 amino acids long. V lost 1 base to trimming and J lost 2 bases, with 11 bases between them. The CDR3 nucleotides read TGTGCCAGCAGCTTAGTCGGGGGGCCTAACACCGGGGAGCTGTTTTTT. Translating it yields CASSLVGGPNTGELFF.

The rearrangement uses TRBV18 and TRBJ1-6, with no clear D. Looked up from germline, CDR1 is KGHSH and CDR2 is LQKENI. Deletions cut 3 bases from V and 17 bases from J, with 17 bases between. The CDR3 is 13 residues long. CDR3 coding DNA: TGTGCCAGCTCACCGTCCGTGGGCAGCCCGTTCCACTTT. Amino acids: CASSPSVGSPFHF.

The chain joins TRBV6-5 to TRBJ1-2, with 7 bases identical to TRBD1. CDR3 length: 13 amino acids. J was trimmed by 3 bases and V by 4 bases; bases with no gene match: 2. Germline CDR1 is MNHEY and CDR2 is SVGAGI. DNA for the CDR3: TGTGCCAGCAGTTGGACAGGAGACTATGGCTACACCTTC. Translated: CASSWTGDYGYTF.

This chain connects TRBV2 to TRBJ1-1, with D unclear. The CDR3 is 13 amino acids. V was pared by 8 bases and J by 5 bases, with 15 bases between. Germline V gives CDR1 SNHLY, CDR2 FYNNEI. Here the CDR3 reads CASGFRTGTEAFF. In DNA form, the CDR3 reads TGTGCCAGCGGTTTCCGGACGGGAACTGAAGCTTTCTTT.

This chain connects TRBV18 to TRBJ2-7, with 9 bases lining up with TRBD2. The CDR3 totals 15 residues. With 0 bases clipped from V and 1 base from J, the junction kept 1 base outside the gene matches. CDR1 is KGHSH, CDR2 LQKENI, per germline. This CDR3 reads CASSPPSGRSYEQYF. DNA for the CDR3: TGTGCCAGCTCACCACCGAGCGGGAGGTCCTACGAGCAGTACTTC.

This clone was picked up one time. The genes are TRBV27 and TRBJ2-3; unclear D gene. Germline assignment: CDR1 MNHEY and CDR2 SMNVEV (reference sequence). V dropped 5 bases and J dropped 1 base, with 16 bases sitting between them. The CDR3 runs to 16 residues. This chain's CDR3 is CASSPFVPSGTDTQYF. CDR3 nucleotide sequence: TGTGCCAGCAGTCCATTTGTACCGAGCGGCACAGATACGCAGTATTTT.

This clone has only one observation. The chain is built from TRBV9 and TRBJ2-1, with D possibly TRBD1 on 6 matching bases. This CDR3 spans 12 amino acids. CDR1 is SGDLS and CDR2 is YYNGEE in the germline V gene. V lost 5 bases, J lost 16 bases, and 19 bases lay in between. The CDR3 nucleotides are TGTGCCAGCAGTCCAATATGGGACACCTCTTTCTTC. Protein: CASSPIWDTSFF.

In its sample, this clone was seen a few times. The CDR3 region has the DNA TGTGCCAGCAGCAGCGGGAGGGCCTCCTACGAGCAGTACTTC. Encoded protein: CASSSGRASYEQYF. The J gene is TRBJ2-7, the V gene TRBV12-1; the table assigns TRBD2, which was not confirmed against the DNA. TRBV12-1 is designated a pseudogene. The CDR3 totals 14 residues.

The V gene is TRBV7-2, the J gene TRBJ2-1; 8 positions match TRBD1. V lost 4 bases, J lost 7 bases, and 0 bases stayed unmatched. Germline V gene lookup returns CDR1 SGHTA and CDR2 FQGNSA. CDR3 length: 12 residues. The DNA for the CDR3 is TGTGCCAGCAGCTACAGGGGGAATGAGCAGTTCTTC. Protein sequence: CASSYRGNEQFF.

The DNA for the CDR3 is TGTGCCAGTATGAAGCGGGAGGGCCCGGGCAATGAGCAGTTCTTC. The encoded protein is CASMKREGPGNEQFF. The V gene is TRBV19, the J gene TRBJ2-1; TRBD2 matches 10 bases. Germline trimming cut 7 bases from V and 6 bases from J; bases unmatched to any gene: 9. The CDR3 is 15 amino acids. Germline CDR1 reads LNHDA; CDR2 reads SQIVND (reference sequence). Looking up the rest from reference TRBV19 and TRBJ2-1 gives the full variable domain: DGGITQSPKYLFRKEGQNVTLSCEQNLNHDAMYWYRQDPGQGLRLIYYSQIVNDFQKGDIAEGYSVSREKKESFPLTVTSAQKNPTAFYLCASMKREGPGNEQFFGPGTRLTVL.